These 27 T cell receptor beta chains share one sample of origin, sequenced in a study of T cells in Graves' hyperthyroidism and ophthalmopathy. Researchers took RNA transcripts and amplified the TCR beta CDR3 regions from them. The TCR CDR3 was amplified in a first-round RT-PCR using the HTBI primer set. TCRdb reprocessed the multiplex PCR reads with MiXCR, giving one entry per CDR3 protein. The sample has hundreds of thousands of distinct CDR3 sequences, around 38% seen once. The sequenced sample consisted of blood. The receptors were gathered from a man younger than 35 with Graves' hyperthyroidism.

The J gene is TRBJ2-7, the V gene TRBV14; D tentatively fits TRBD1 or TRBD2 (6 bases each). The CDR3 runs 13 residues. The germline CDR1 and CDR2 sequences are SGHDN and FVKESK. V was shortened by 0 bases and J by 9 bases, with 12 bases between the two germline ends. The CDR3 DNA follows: TGTGCCAGCAGCCAAGAGGCCAGGGGAGGGCAGTACTTC. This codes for CASSQEARGGQYF.

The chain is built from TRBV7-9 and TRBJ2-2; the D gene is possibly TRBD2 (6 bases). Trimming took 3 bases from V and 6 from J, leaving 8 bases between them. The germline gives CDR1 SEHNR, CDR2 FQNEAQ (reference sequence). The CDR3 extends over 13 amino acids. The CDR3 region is CASSFGLSGELFF. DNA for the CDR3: TGTGCCAGCAGCTTCGGACTATCCGGGGAGCTGTTTTTT.

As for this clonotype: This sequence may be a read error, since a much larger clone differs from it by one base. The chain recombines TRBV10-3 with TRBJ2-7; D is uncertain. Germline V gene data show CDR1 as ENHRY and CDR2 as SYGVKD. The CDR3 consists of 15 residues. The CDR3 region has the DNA TGTGCCATCAGTAAGTCGATGGCCCCGACCTACGAGCAGTACTTC. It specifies CAISKSMAPTYEQYF.

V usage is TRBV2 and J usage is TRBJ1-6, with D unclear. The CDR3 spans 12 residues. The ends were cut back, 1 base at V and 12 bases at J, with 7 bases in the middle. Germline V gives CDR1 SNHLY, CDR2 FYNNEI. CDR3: CASSEGYRPLHF. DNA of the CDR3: TGTGCCAGCAGTGAAGGGTATAGACCCCTCCACTTT.

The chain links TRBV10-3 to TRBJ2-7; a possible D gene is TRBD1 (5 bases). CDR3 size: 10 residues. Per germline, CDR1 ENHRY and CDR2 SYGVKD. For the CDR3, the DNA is TGTGCAGAAGGGGACTACGAGCAGTACTTC. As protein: CAEGDYEQYF.

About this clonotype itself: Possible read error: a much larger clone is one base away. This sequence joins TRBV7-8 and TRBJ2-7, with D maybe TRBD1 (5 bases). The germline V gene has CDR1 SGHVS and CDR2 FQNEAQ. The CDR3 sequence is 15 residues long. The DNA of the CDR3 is TGTGCCGGCAGCTTAGCTGGGGCAGGTTCCTACGAGCAGTACTTC. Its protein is CAGSLAGAGSYEQYF.

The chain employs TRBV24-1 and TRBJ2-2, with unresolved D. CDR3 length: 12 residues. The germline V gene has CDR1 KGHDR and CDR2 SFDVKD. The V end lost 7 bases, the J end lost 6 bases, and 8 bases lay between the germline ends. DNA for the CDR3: TGTGCCACCAGCCTCGGGTCCGGGGAGCTGTTTTTT. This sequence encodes CATSLGSGELFF.

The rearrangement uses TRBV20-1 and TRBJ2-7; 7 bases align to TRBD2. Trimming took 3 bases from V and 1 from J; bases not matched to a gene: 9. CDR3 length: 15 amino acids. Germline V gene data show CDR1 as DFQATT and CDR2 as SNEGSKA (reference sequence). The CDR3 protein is CSASDFQRGSYEQYF. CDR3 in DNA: TGCAGTGCTAGTGACTTCCAGCGGGGATCCTACGAGCAGTACTTC.

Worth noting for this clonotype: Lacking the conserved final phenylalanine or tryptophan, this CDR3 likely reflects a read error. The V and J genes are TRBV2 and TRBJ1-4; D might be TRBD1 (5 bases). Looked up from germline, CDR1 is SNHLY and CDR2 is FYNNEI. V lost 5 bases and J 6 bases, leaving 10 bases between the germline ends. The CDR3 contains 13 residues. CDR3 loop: CASSFQGDEKLFS. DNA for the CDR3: TGTGCCAGCAGTTTCCAGGGAGATGAAAAACTGTTTTCT.

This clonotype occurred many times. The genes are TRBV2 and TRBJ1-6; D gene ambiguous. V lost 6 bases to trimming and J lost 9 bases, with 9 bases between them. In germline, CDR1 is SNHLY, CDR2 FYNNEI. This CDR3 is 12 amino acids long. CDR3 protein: CASRPDGSPLHF. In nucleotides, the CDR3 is TGTGCCAGCAGACCCGATGGTTCACCCCTCCACTTT.

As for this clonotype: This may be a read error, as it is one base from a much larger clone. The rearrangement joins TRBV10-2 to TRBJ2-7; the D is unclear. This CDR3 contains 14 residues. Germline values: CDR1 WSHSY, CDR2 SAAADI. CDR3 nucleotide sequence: TGCGCCAGCAGTGAGCATCCGGGCTACTACGAGCAGCACTTC. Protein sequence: CASSEHPGYYEQHF.

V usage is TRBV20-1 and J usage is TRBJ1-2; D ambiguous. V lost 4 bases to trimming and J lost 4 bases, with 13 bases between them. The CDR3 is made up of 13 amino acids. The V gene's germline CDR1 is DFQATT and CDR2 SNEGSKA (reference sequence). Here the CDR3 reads CSATGINVYGYTF. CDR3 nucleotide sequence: TGCAGTGCTACCGGTATAAATGTCTATGGCTACACCTTC.

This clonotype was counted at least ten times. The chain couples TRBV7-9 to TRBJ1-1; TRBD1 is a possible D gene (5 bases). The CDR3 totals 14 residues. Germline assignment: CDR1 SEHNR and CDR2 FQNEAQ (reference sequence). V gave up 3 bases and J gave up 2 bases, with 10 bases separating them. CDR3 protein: CASSFRGGNTEAFF. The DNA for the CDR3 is TGTGCCAGCAGCTTTCGGGGGGGAAACACTGAAGCTTTCTTT.

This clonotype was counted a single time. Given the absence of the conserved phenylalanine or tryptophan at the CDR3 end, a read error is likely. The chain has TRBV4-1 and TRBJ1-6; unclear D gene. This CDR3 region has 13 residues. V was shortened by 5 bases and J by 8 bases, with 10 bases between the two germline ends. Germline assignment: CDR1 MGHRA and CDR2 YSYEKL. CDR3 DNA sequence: TGCGCCAGCAGCGTACGGGCATATTCACCCCTCCACTCT. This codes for CASSVRAYSPLHS.

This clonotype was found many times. The CDR3 region is CASSAGGTVGNTIYF. In nucleotides, the CDR3 is TGTGCCAGCAGCGCGGGAGGGACAGTCGGAAACACCATATATTTT. The V and J genes are TRBV9 and TRBJ1-3; 7 bases map to TRBD1. The V and J ends lost 3 bases and 4 bases, in that order; junction bases with no gene match: 7. This CDR3 region has 15 residues. CDR1 SGDLS and CDR2 YYNGEE come from the germline V gene.

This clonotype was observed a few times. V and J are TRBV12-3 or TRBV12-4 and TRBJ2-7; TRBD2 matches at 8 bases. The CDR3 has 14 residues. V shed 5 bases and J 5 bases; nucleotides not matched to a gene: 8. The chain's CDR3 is CASSMSGRGNEQYF. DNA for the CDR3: TGTGCCAGCAGTATGAGCGGGAGAGGCAACGAGCAGTACTTC.

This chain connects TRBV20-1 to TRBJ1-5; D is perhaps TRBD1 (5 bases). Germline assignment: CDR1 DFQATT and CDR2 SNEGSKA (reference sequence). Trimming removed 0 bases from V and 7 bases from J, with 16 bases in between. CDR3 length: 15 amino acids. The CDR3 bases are TGCAGTGCTAGAGAGGGGGGGAGTGAGACCCAGCCCCAGCATTTT. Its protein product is CSAREGGSETQPQHF.

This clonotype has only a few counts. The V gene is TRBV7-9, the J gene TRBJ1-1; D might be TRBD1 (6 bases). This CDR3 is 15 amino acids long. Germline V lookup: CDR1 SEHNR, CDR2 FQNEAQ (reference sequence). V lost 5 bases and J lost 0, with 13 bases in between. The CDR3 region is CASSITGRVNTEAFF. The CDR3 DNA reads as TGTGCCAGCAGCATTACAGGGAGGGTGAACACTGAAGCTTTCTTT.

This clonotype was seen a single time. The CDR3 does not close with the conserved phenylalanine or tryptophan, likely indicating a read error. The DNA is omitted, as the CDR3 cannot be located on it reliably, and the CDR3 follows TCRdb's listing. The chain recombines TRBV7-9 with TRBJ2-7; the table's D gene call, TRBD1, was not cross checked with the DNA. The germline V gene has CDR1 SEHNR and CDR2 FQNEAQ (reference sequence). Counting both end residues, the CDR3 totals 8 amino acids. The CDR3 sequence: CASSHDRG.

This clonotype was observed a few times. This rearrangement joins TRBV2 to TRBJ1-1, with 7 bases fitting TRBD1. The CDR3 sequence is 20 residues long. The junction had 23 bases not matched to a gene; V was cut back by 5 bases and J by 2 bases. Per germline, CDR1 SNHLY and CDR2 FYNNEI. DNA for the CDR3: TGTGCCAGCAGTAGGGAAAGGGGCGGCCAGGGGGGACCAAAAAACACTGAAGCTTTCTTT. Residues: CASSRERGGQGGPKNTEAFF. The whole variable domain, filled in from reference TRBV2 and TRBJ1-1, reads EPEVTQTPSHQVTQMGQEVILRCVPISNHLYFYWYRQILGQKVEFLVSFYNNEISEKSEIFDDQFSVERPDGSNFTLKIRSTKLEDSAMYFCASSRERGGQGGPKNTEAFFGQGTRLTVV.

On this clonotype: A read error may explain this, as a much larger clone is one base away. The CDR3 DNA reads TGCAGCGTTGAGGGGACTAGCGGAATGCACGAGCGGTACTTC. Amino acids: CSVEGTSGMHERYF. The rearrangement links TRBV29-1 to TRBJ2-7; 11 bases match TRBD2. Germline CDR1 SQVTM, CDR2 ANQGSEA. The CDR3 is made up of 14 amino acids.

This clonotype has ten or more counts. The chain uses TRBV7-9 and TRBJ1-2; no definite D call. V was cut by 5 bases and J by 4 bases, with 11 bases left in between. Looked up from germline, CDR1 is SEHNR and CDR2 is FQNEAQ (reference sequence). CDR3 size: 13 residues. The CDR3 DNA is TGTGCCAGCAGCCGCGCTTACGGCTATGGCTACACCTTC. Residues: CASSRAYGYGYTF.

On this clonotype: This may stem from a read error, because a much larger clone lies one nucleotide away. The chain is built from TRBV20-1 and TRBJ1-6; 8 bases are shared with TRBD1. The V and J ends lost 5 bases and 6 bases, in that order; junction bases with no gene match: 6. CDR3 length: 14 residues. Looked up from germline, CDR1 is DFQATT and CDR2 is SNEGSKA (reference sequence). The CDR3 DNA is TGCAGTGCTCGCGCGGACAGGGCTAATTCACCCCTCCACTTT. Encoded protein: CSARADRANSPLHF.

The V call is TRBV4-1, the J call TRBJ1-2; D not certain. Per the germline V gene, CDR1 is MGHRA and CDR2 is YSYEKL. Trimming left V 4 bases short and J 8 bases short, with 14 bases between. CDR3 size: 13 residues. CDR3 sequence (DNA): TGCGCCAGCAGCCCGGAGGAGGTGGGAGGCTACACCTTC. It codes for CASSPEEVGGYTF.

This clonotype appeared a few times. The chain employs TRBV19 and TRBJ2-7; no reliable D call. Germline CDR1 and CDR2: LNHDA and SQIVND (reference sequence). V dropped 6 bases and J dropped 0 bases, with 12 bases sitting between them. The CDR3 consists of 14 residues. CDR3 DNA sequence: TGTGCCAGTAGCTTGCGGATCAGCTCCTACGAGCAGTACTTC. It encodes CASSLRISSYEQYF.

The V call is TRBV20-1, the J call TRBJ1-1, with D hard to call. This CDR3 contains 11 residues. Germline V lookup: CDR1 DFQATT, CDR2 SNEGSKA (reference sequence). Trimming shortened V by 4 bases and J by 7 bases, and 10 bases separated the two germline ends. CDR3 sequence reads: CSAKPEIEAFF. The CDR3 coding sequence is TGCAGTGCTAAGCCGGAGATTGAAGCTTTCTTT.

The CDR3 sequence: CASSAGTGGKGTAFF. CDR3 nucleotides: TGTGCCAGCAGTGCAGGGACAGGGGGAAAAGGGACGGCTTTCTTT. The chain is built from TRBV2 and TRBJ1-1; 11 positions match TRBD1. Looked up from germline, CDR1 is SNHLY and CDR2 is FYNNEI. CDR3 length equals 15 residues. The J segment lost 11 bases and the V segment lost 4 bases, leaving 12 bases of the junction unmatched.